This TCR beta chain was retrieved from a study of metastatic and nonmetastatic thyroid tumors. Study-wide results and caveats: The reported finding was significantly higher TCR beta diversity in malignant thyroid tumors relative to benign nodules, in blood and tumor.

Under the authors' procedure: Across clinicopathological groups, CDR3 differences served as the basis for building a distant-metastasis classifier for papillary thyroid cancer. Through MiXCR, TCRdb re-clonotyped the PCR reads. The V and J calls come from TCRdb's annotation, not from the publication. Among tens of thousands of clones listed, around 13% were seen once. Patients had received no treatment of any kind before thyroid surgery. By frequency in the sample, this clone is medium-sized. The target antigen is unknown. J gave up 6 bases and V 10 bases, and 8 bases lay outside the gene matches. CDR3 length equals 14 residues. Per the germline V gene, CDR1 is ENHRY and CDR2 is SYGVKD.

Sequencing was done on a sample of blood. The rearrangement uses TRBV10-3 and TRBJ1-6; 8 bases are a match to TRBD1. The receptor was isolated from a female donor with papillary thyroid cancer or a benign thyroid nodule (not recorded which). Some clones in this sample may be carry-over from other donors' samples. The CDR3 nucleotides are TGTGCCACCCGGACAGGGCCATTTAATTCACCCCTCCACTTT. Protein sequence: CATRTGPFNSPLHF.